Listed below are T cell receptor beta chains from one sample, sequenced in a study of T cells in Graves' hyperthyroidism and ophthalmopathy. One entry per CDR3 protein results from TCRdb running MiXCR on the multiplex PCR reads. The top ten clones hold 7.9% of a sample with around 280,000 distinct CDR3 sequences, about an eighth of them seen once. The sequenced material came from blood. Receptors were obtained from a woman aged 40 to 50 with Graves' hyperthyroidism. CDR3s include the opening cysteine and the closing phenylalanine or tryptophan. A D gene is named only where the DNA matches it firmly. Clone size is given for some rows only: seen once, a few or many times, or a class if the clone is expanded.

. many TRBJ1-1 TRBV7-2 TGTGCCAGCAGCTTAGTTCTGCCGAGGGACACTGAAGCTTTCTTT CASSLVLPRDTEAFF
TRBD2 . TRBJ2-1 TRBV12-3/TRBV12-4 TGTGCCAGCAGATCCGACACGGCGGGGGGGATTGGGTATGAGCAGTTCTTC CASRSDTAGGIGYEQFF
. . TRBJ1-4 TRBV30 TGTGCCTGGAGCCAATTGTTGGAGGGAAATAGTGAAAAACTGTTTTTT CAWSQLLEGNSEKLFF
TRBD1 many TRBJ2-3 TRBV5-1 TGCGCCAGCAGCGTCACGGGACAGGGATTTGATACGCAGTATTTT CASSVTGQGFDTQYF
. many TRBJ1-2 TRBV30 TGTGCCTGGAAGTTCCTCAGATTGGGCGGCTACACCTTC CAWKFLRLGGYTF
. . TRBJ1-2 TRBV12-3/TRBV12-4 TGTGCCAGCGGGGTTGGGGACGGCTACACCTTC CASGVGDGYTF
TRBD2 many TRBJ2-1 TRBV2 TGTGCCAGCAGTCTGGGACTAGCGGGAGTCGAGCAGTTCTTC CASSLGLAGVEQFF
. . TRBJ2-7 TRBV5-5 TGTGCCAGCAGCTTGCGACAGGTATCCTACGAGCAGTACTTC CASSLRQVSYEQYF
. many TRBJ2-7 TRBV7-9 TGTGCCAGCAGCTTAATGCAGGGTTACGAGCAGTACTTC CASSLMQGYEQYF
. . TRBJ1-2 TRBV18 TGTGCCAGCTCACTCAGGGTTGCGGACTATGGCTACACCTTC CASSLRVADYGYTF
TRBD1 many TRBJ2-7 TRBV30 TGTGCCTGGAGTGTAAAGGGGGCGACGGGTGAGCAGTACTTC CAWSVKGATGEQYF
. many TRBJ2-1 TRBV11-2 TGTGCCAGCACCAAAAATGTGGGAGACAATGAGCAGTTCTTC CASTKNVGDNEQFF
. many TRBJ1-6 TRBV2 TGTGCCAGCAGTGAGAGGGGGGCGAGTAATTCACCCCTCCACTTT CASSERGASNSPLHF
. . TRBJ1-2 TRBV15 TGTGCCACCAGCAACCCGGCAGGGGCCGATCCCAACTATGGCTACACCTTC CATSNPAGADPNYGYTF
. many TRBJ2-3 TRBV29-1 TGCAGTGACTTGGTGGGCACAGATACGCAGTATTTT CSDLVGTDTQYF
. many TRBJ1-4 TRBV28 TGTGCCAGCACCGACAGAGGGGGACGTTTGGGTGAAAAACTGTTTTTT CASTDRGGRLGEKLFF
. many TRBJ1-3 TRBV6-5 TGTGCCAGCAGTTACTCGAACACAGCTCCAAACACCATATATTTT CASSYSNTAPNTIYF
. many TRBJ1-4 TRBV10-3 TGTGCCATCGGGCAGGGAACTAATGAAAAACTGTTTTTT CAIGQGTNEKLFF
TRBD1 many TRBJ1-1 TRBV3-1 TGTGCCAGCAGCCAGATGACAGGGGGAGCTTTCTTT CASSQMTGGAFF
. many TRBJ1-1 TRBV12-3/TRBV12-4 TGTGCCAGCACCTCTGACGGGACGAACACTGAAGCTTTCTTT CASTSDGTNTEAFF
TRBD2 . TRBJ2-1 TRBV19 TGTGCCAGCGCCCGGACTAGCGGATACAATGAGCAGTTCTTC CASARTSGYNEQFF
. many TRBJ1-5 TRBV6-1 TGTGCCAGCAGGGGTCATGGGGTGGGCAATCAGCCCCAGCATTTT CASRGHGVGNQPQHF
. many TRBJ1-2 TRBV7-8 TGTGCCAGCAGCTTACCAGACAGGCCTGGCTACACCTTC CASSLPDRPGYTF
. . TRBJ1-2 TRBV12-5 TGTGCTAGTGGTTTGGTCCCTGGGGGGGGGGACTATGGCTACACCTTC CASGLVPGGGDYGYTF
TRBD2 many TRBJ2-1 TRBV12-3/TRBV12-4 TGTGCCAGCAGTTCAGAGACTAGCGGGGTCTACAATGAGCAGTTCTTC CASSSETSGVYNEQFF
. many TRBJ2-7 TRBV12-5 TGTGCTAGTGGTTCCCCTGGAGGGCTTGCCTCCTACGAGCAGTACTTC CASGSPGGLASYEQYF
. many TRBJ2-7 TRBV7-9 TGTGCCAGCAGCTTCGGGACGTTCAACGACGAGCAGTACTTC CASSFGTFNDEQYF
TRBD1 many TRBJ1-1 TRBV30 TGTGCCTGGAGTTCGCAGAGACAGGGGAACACTGAAGCTTTCTTT CAWSSQRQGNTEAFF
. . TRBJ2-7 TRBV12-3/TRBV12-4 TGTGCCAGCAGTTTGGGGGGTCTCTATTACAGAAACTACGAGCAGTACTTC CASSLGGLYYRNYEQYF
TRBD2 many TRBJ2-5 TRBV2 TGTGCCAGCAGCGGGACTAGGTCGGGGGAGACCCAGTACTTC CASSGTRSGETQYF
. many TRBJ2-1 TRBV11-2 TGTGCCAGCAGCTGGAACCCAGGGCTTGGTGAGCAGTTCTTC CASSWNPGLGEQFF
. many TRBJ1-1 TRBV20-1 TGCAGCGTCAACCATTCCGGAATGAACACTGAAGCTTTCTTT CSVNHSGMNTEAFF
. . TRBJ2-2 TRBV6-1 TGTGCCAGCAGTCCCGGGGCGAACACCGGGGAGCTGTTTTTT CASSPGANTGELFF
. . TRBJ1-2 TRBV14 TGTGCCAGCAGCCAAGCAGGGTTTCGGTATGGCTACACCTTC CASSQAGFRYGYTF
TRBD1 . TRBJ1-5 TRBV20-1 TGCAGTGCCCACCCCATGGACAGGGAGAGTCAGCCCCAGCATTTT CSAHPMDRESQPQHF
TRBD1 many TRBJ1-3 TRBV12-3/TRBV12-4 TGTGCCAGCAGTTGGACAGGGGCGGACACCATATATTTT CASSWTGADTIYF
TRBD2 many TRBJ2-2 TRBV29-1 TGCAGCGTGAGACTAGCGGCAGGAGGAAGGACCGGGGAGCTGTTTTTT CSVRLAAGGRTGELFF
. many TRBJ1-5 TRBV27 TGTGCCAGCAGTTTATCTCCCAATCAGCCCCAGCATTTT CASSLSPNQPQHF
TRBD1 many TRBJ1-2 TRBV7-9 TGTGCCAGCAGTCTTGGGATGGACAGGAACTATGGCTACACCTTC CASSLGMDRNYGYTF
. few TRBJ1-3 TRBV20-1 TGCAGTGCTATCAGCGAGGGGAGGGGTCGTAGCTCTGGAAACACCATATATTTT CSAISEGRGRSSGNTIYF
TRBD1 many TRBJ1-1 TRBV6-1 TGTGCCAGCAGTACGGGACAGGGAGGCACTGAAGCTTTCTTT CASSTGQGGTEAFF
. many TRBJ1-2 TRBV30 TGTGCCTCCCAACGCGGGGCGGCTAACTATGGCTACACCTTC CASQRGAANYGYTF
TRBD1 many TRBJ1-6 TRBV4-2 TGTGCCAGCAGCCAAGATATGGGAGGGACAGGGGGCTCACCCCTCCACTTT CASSQDMGGTGGSPLHF
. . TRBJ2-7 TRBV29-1 TGCAGCGTTGTGGAATTAGCCTTGTCCTACGAGCAGTACTTC CSVVELALSYEQYF
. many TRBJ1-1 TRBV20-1 TGCAGTGCTAGAGCTGGGCCGGAGAGGACTGAAGCTTTCTTT CSARAGPERTEAFF
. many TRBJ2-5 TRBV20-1 TGCAGTGCTAGAGATTGGGGCCGCCAAGAGACCCAGTACTTC CSARDWGRQETQYF
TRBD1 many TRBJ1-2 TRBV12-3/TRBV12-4 TGTGCCAGCAGTCGACCGGACAGGGTGGATGGCTACACCTTC CASSRPDRVDGYTF
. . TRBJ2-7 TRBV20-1 TGCAGTGCTAGCCTGTCCGGGGACAACTACGAGCAGTACTTC CSASLSGDNYEQYF
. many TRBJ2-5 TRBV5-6 TGTGCCAGCAGCCCCGACGGACCCCCCCAGGAGACCCAGTACTTC CASSPDGPPQETQYF
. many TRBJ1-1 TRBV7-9 TGTGCCAGCAGCTTCACCAACACTGAAGCTTTCTTT CASSFTNTEAFF
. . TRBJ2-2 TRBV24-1 TGTGCCACCAGTGGGAGGGATTCAACCGGGGAGCTGTTTTTT CATSGRDSTGELFF
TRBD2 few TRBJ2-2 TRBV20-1 TGCAGTGCTAAGGCTAGCGGGAGGCCGAACACCGGGGAGCTGTTTTTT CSAKASGRPNTGELFF
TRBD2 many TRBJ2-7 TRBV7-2 TGTGCCAGCAGCGTAGGGCGGGAGGCCTACGAGCAGTACTTC CASSVGREAYEQYF
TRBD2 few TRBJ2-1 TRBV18 TGTGCCAGCTCACCCTGGACTAGCGGGAGCTCCTACAATGAGCAGTTCTTC CASSPWTSGSSYNEQFF
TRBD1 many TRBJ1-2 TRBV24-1 TGTGCCACCAGTGAGGGCGGGACAGGGAAGAGCTATGGCTACACCTTC CATSEGGTGKSYGYTF
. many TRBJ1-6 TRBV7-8 TGTGCCAGCAGCTTAGAGGCCCCCTTAAATAATTCACCCCTCCACTTT CASSLEAPLNNSPLHF
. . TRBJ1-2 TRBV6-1 TGTGCCAGCAGGAGCCCCGGGACACGGCAGGGCTACACCTTC CASRSPGTRQGYTF
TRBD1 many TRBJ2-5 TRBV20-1 TGCAGTGCTAGTGGACAGGTCCAAGAGACCCAGTACTTC CSASGQVQETQYF